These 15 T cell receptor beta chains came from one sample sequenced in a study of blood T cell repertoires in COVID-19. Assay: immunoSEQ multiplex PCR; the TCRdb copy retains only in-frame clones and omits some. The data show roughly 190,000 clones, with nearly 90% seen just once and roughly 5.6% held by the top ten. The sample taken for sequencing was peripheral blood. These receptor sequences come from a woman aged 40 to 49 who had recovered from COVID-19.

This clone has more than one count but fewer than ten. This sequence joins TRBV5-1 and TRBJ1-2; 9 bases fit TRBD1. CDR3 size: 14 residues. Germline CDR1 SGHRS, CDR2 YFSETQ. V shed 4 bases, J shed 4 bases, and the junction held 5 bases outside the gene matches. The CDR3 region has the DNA TGCGCCAGCAGCGCCGGGACAGGGTCCTATGGCTACACCTTC. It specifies CASSAGTGSYGYTF.

The CDR3, as DNA: TGCGCCAGCAGCTTGGGGAGTACGGGTTACAATGAGCAGTTCTTC. This sequence encodes CASSLGSTGYNEQFF. V usage is TRBV5-1 and J usage is TRBJ2-1, with D unresolved. The CDR3 contains 15 residues. Germline values: CDR1 SGHRS, CDR2 YFSETQ. V was clipped by 0 bases and J by 4 bases, with 11 bases between them.

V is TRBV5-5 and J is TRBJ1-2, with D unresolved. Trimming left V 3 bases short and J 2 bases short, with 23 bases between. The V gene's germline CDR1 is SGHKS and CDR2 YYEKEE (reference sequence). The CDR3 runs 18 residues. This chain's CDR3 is CASSYLEKTHHPNYGYTF. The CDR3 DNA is TGTGCCAGCAGCTACCTAGAAAAAACCCACCACCCAAACTATGGCTACACCTTC.

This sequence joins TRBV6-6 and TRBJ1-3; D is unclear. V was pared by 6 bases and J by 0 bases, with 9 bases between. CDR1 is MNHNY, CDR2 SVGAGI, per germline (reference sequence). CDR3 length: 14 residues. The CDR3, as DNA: TGTGCCAGCAGCCCAGTTTCCTCTGGAAACACCATATATTTT. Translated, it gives CASSPVSSGNTIYF.

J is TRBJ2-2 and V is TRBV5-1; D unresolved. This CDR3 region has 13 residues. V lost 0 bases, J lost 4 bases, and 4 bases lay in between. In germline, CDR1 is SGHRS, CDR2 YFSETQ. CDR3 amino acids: CASSLVRTGELFF. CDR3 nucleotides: TGCGCCAGCAGCTTGGTCCGCACCGGGGAGCTGTTTTTT.

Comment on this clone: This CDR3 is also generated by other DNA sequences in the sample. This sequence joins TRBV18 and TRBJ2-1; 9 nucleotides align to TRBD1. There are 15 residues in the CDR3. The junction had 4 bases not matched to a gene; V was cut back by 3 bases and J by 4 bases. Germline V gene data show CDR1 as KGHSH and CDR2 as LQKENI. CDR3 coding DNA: TGTGCCAGCTCACCTCCGGGACAGGGATACAATGAGCAGTTCTTC. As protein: CASSPPGQGYNEQFF.

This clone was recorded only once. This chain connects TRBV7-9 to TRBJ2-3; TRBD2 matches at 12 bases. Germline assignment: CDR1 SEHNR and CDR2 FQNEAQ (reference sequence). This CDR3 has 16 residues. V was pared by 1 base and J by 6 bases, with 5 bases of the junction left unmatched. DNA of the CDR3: TGTGCCAGCAGCTTAGGGACTAGCGGGATTCTTGATACGCAGTATTTT. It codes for CASSLGTSGILDTQYF.

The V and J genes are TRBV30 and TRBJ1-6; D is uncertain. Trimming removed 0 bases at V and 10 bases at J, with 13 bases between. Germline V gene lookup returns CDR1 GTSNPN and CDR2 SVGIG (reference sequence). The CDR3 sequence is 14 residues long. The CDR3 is CAWSVEARSSPLHF. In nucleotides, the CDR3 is TGTGCCTGGAGTGTCGAGGCCCGGAGCTCACCCCTCCACTTT.

The CDR3 is CASSPGAGGRYGYTF. The CDR3 DNA sequence: TGTGCCAGCAGTCCCGGGGCAGGGGGCCGGTATGGCTACACCTTC. This chain uses TRBV6-2 or TRBV6-3 with TRBJ1-2; 8 bases map to TRBD1. V dropped 5 bases and J dropped 5; count of bases not matched to a gene: 10. Germline V gene lookup returns CDR1 MNHEY and CDR2 SVGEGT. The CDR3 has 15 amino acids.

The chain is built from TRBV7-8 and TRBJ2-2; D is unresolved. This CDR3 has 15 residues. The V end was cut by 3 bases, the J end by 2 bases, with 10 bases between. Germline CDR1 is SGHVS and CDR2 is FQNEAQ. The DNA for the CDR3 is TGTGCCAGCAGCTTGCAAGCGTATAACACCGGGGAGCTGTTTTTT. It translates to CASSLQAYNTGELFF.

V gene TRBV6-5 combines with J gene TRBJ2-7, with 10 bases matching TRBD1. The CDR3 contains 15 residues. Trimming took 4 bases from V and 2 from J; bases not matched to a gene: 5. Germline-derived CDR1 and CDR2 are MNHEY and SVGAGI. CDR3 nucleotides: TGTGCCAGCAGTTTCCGGGACAGGGGCACCTACGAGCAGTACTTC. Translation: CASSFRDRGTYEQYF.

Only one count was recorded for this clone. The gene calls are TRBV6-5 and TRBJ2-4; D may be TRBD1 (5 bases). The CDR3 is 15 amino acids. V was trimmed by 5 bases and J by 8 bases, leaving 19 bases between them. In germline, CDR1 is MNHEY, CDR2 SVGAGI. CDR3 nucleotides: TGTGCCAGCAGTCCCTGGGCCGGCAGGGCCTACATTCAGTACTTC. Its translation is CASSPWAGRAYIQYF.

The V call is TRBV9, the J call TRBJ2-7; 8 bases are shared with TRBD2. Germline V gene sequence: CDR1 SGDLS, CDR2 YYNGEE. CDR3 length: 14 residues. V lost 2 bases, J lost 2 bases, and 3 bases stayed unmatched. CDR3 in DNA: TGTGCCAGCAGCGTCACTAGCGGAACCTACGAGCAGTACTTC. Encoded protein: CASSVTSGTYEQYF.

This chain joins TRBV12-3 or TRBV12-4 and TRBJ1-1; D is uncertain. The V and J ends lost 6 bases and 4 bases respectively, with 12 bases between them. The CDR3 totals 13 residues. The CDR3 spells CASRDPAGTEAFF. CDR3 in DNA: TGTGCCAGCAGGGACCCAGCGGGCACTGAAGCTTTCTTT.

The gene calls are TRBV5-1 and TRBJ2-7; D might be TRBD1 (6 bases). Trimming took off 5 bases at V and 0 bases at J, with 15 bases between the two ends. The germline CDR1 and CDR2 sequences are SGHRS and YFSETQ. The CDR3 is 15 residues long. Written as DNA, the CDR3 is TGCGCCAGCAGTATACAGGGCTTAAGCTCCTACGAGCAGTACTTC. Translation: CASSIQGLSSYEQYF.